Listed here are 18 T cell receptor beta chains from one sample, sequenced in a study of CD8 T cells in Susac syndrome (dated by TCRdb to about 2019). Libraries were made using the immunoSEQ multiplex PCR assay. RNA was extracted using the RNeasy kit, and roughly 0.5 to 1 microgram was reverse transcribed with random hexamers. TCRdb trimmed public reads at Q25 via fastp, called clones via MiXCR and kept in-frame beta chains. Entries that share a CDR3 protein sequence are merged under the most common genes and DNA. The sample table contains about 130,000 distinct CDR3 sequences; only one count was recorded for approximately 93% of them. The ten largest make up less than 0.4% of the sample. The material sequenced was CD8+ T cells from PBMCs. The source is a human donor with multiple sclerosis.

CDR3 in DNA: TGCAGTGCTAGAGATTGGGGGGCTGGGGAGACCCAGTACTTC. Protein product: CSARDWGAGETQYF. This chain joins TRBV20-1 and TRBJ2-5; either TRBD1 or TRBD2 may supply D (6 bases each). Trimming took 0 bases from V and 5 from J, leaving 13 bases between them. Per germline, CDR1 DFQATT and CDR2 SNEGSKA (reference sequence). The CDR3 extends over 14 amino acids.

The CDR3 spells CASSYRDRELNDGYTF. CDR3 sequence (DNA): TGTGCCAGCAGTTACCGGGACAGGGAATTAAATGATGGCTACACCTTC. The chain employs TRBV6-5 and TRBJ1-2, with 9 bases matching TRBD1. In germline, CDR1 is MNHEY, CDR2 SVGAGI. Trimming cost V 2 bases and J 6 bases; bases outside gene matches: 10. The CDR3 spans 16 residues.

Concerning this clonotype: The CDR3 end shows no conserved phenylalanine or tryptophan, and so a read error is likely. The gene calls are TRBV13 and TRBJ1-2, with 7 bases that match TRBD1. Germline trimming cut 1 base from V and 0 bases from J; bases unmatched to any gene: 2. This CDR3 contains 15 residues. Germline loops: CDR1 PRHDT, CDR2 FYEKMQ (reference sequence). CDR3 region: CASSLEGATNYGYTA. The CDR3 nucleotides are TGTGCCAGCAGCTTAGAGGGGGCAACTAACTATGGCTACACCGCC.

The chain joins TRBV27 to TRBJ2-5; D may be TRBD2 (5 bases). Deletions cut 6 bases from V and 5 bases from J, with 13 bases between. The CDR3 consists of 13 residues. CDR1 is MNHEY, CDR2 SMNVEV, per germline (reference sequence). Here the CDR3 DNA reads TGTGCCAGCAGGAATCCGGGGTTGGAGACCCAGTACTTC. Amino acid sequence: CASRNPGLETQYF.

This clonotype turned up a few times. The rearrangement joins TRBV3-1 to TRBJ2-5; D possibly corresponds to TRBD2 (6 bases). The CDR3 runs to 11 residues. Germline V gene data show CDR1 as LGHDT and CDR2 as YNNKEL (reference sequence). The V end was cut by 8 bases, the J end by 14 bases, with 18 bases between. Written as DNA, the CDR3 is TGTGCCAGCGGTATCCGGAGGGCCTTTTACTTC. Translation gives CASGIRRAFYF.

This chain joins TRBV6-2 or TRBV6-3 and TRBJ2-1; D unresolved. The length of the CDR3 is 14 residues. V was pared by 3 bases and J by 6 bases, with 12 bases between. The germline V gene encodes CDR1 MNHEY and CDR2 SVGEGT. CDR3 bases: TGTGCCAGCAGTTATCTAGGAGAGATCAATGAGCAGTTCTTC. Encoded protein: CASSYLGEINEQFF.

This rearrangement joins TRBV20-1 to TRBJ1-5; a possible D gene is TRBD1 (6 bases). Germline assignment: CDR1 DFQATT and CDR2 SNEGSKA (reference sequence). Trimming removed 2 bases at V and 1 base at J, with 9 bases between. CDR3 length: 14 residues. The CDR3 DNA reads as TGCAGTGCTAGATGGGGGCTCAGCAATCAGCCCCAGCATTTT. Its protein product is CSARWGLSNQPQHF.

This clonotype was picked up a small number of times. The chain is built from TRBV28 and TRBJ2-5, with 8 bases fitting TRBD1. The CDR3 sequence is 14 residues long. CDR1 and CDR2 (germline): MDHEN, SYDVKM. Trimming removed 6 bases from V and 2 bases from J; junction bases left unmatched: 5. This chain's CDR3 is CASSPGQGQETQYF. The CDR3 DNA follows: TGTGCCAGCAGCCCCGGACAGGGACAAGAGACCCAGTACTTC.

J is TRBJ2-1 and V is TRBV15, with TRBD1 matching over 8 bases. The CDR3 is 16 residues long. V was pared by 1 base and J by 4 bases, with 6 bases of the junction left unmatched. The germline V gene encodes CDR1 LNHNV and CDR2 YYDKDF (reference sequence). In nucleotides, the CDR3 is TGTGCCACCAGCAGAGCCCGGACAGGGCGTTACAATGAGCAGTTCTTC. It specifies CATSRARTGRYNEQFF.

This clonotype occurred a few times. The chain uses TRBV19 and TRBJ2-1; D might be TRBD2 (5 bases). With 5 bases removed from V and 4 bases from J, the gap between germline ends came to 9 bases. Germline V gene lookup returns CDR1 LNHDA and CDR2 SQIVND (reference sequence). CDR3 length: 13 amino acids. In DNA, the CDR3 is TGTGCCAGTAGTGAGACTAAATACAATGAGCAGTTCTTC. Translated, it gives CASSETKYNEQFF.

The chain is built from TRBV13 and TRBJ1-1; possibly TRBD1 for D (5 bases). V gave up 5 bases and J gave up 5 bases, with 18 bases separating them. Germline lookup yields CDR1 PRHDT and CDR2 FYEKMQ (reference sequence). There are 15 residues in the CDR3. The CDR3 coding sequence is TGTGCCAGCAGCGCAACCCCCGGGGGAGGGACTGAAGCTTTCTTT. The encoded protein is CASSATPGGGTEAFF.

The V and J genes are TRBV4-1 and TRBJ1-6; D is ambiguous. Germline V gene data show CDR1 as MGHRA and CDR2 as YSYEKL. CDR3 length equals 14 residues. V was trimmed by 4 bases and J by 14 bases, leaving 18 bases between them. The CDR3 DNA sequence: TGCGCCAGCAGCCCTTGGACCCCAGGTGGTACCCTCCACTTT. As protein: CASSPWTPGGTLHF.

The rearrangement links TRBV5-1 to TRBJ1-2; D is uncertain. V lost 0 bases, J lost 3 bases, and 18 bases lay in between. The CDR3 totals 17 residues. Germline CDR1 and CDR2: SGHRS and YFSETQ. CDR3 DNA sequence: TGCGCCAGCAGCTTGGTGTGGAGCACTCCGGGAGACTATGGCTACACCTTC. Its protein is CASSLVWSTPGDYGYTF. The whole variable domain, remainder taken from reference TRBV5-1 and TRBJ1-2, is KAGVTQTPRYLIKTRGQQVTLSCSPISGHRSVSWYQQTPGQGLQFLFEYFSETQRNKGNFPGRFSGRQFSNSRSEMNVSTLELGDSALYLCASSLVWSTPGDYGYTFGSGTRLTVV.

A single count supports this clonotype. V is TRBV6-4 and J is TRBJ2-1, with D possibly TRBD2 on 6 matching bases. The V gene lost 4 bases and the J gene lost 9 bases, with 25 bases spanning the gap. The length of the CDR3 is 17 residues. Germline-derived CDR1 and CDR2 are MRHNA and SNTAGT. The CDR3 DNA reads TGTGCCAGCAGTGCACTTAGCGCTCGGGAGTTTGGACCTGAGCAGTTCTTC. Protein sequence: CASSALSAREFGPEQFF.

The V call is TRBV4-1, the J call TRBJ1-5; the D is unclear. Trimming took 3 bases from V and 4 from J, leaving 19 bases between them. The CDR3 length is 17 residues. Germline CDR1 is MGHRA and CDR2 is YSYEKL. DNA of the CDR3: TGCGCCAGCAGCCAGACCATGGCACGGTCCCTAAATCAGCCCCAGCATTTT. As protein: CASSQTMARSLNQPQHF.

The count of this clonotype is one. The genes are TRBV24-1 and TRBJ2-2, with 8 bases identical to TRBD1. The CDR3 loop spans 15 amino acids. Looked up from germline, CDR1 is KGHDR and CDR2 is SFDVKD. The junction had 4 bases not matched to a gene; V was cut back by 5 bases and J by 3 bases. The CDR3 nucleotides read TGTGCCACCAGTGCCACGGACAGGGACACCGGGGAGCTGTTTTTT. This encodes CATSATDRDTGELFF.

The gene calls are TRBV6-1 and TRBJ2-2; 7 bases line up with TRBD2. J was trimmed by 2 bases and V by 6 bases; bases with no gene match: 9. Looked up from germline, CDR1 is MNHNS and CDR2 is SASEGT. CDR3 size: 16 residues. DNA for the CDR3: TGTGCCAGCAGCTCCGACGGCGGGAGCAACACCGGGGAGCTGTTTTTT. Its protein product is CASSSDGGSNTGELFF.

This clonotype appeared a single time. The CDR3 region has the DNA TGTGCCAGCTACCGGGACCGGGGCCAAATGGATGGCTACACCTTC. Translated, it gives CASYRDRGQMDGYTF. The chain combines TRBV2 with TRBJ1-2; tentative D call: TRBD1 (5 bases). Trimming removed 8 bases at V and 6 bases at J, with 22 bases between. This CDR3 is 15 amino acids long. Looked up from germline, CDR1 is SNHLY and CDR2 is FYNNEI.